The next 24 T cell receptor beta chains were all read from a single sample in a study of T cell repertoires in cytomegalovirus infection. MiXCR, run by TCRdb on the reads, gives a single entry per CDR3 protein. The sample has about 310,000 distinct CDR3 sequences, 8% to 10% seen once. Sample: PBMCs. These receptors all come from a human donor in good health (CMV status not recorded). Some clones in this sample may be carry-over from other donors' samples.

This clonotype was seen more than once but under ten times. The chain employs TRBV20-1 and TRBJ2-7; the D call may be TRBD1 or TRBD2 (5 bases each). CDR1 is DFQATT and CDR2 is SNEGSKA in the germline V gene (reference sequence). V was pared by 6 bases and J by 2 bases, with 8 bases between. This CDR3 is 11 amino acids long. DNA for the CDR3: TGCAGTGCCGGGGACGCCTACGAGCAGTACTTC. Its protein product is CSAGDAYEQYF.

This clonotype showed up just a few times. This sequence joins TRBV28 and TRBJ1-1; 8 bases map to TRBD1. From germline, CDR1 is MDHEN and CDR2 SYDVKM. The junction had 12 bases not matched to a gene; V was cut back by 8 bases and J by 1 base. CDR3 length: 16 amino acids. CDR3 residues: CASQDSGQGWNTEAFF. CDR3 DNA sequence: TGTGCCAGCCAAGACTCTGGACAGGGTTGGAACACTGAAGCTTTCTTT. Full variable domain (rest looked up from reference TRBV28 and TRBJ1-1): DVKVTQSSRYLVKRTGEKVFLECVQDMDHENMFWYRQDPGLGLRLIYFSYDVKMKEKGDIPEGYSVSREKKERFSLILESASTNQTSMYLCASQDSGQGWNTEAFFGQGTRLTVV.

This clonotype was counted at least ten times. The rearrangement uses TRBV14 and TRBJ1-2, with D perhaps TRBD1 (6 bases). The CDR3 runs to 13 residues. Deletions cut 1 base from V and 8 bases from J, with 11 bases between. CDR1 is SGHDN, CDR2 FVKESK, per germline. The chain's CDR3 is CASSQVGALGYTF. The CDR3 nucleotides read TGTGCCAGCAGCCAAGTGGGGGCCCTGGGCTACACCTTC.

This chain connects TRBV5-5 to TRBJ2-1; D is uncertain. V lost 1 base and J 0 bases, leaving 11 bases between the germline ends. CDR1 and CDR2 (germline): SGHKS, YYEKEE (reference sequence). There are 16 residues in the CDR3. The DNA of the CDR3 is TGTGCCAGCAGCTTGTTTAGGGTCGGCTCCTACAATGAGCAGTTCTTC. Its translation: CASSLFRVGSYNEQFF.

This clonotype has ten or more counts. The genes are TRBV6-1 and TRBJ1-1; D call uncertain. Germline V gene sequence: CDR1 MNHNS, CDR2 SASEGT. There are 11 residues in the CDR3. V gave up 8 bases and J gave up 6 bases, with 10 bases separating them. CDR3: CASRLQSEAFF. CDR3 DNA sequence: TGTGCCAGCCGACTACAGTCTGAAGCTTTCTTT.

This clonotype was seen more than once but under ten times. The DNA for the CDR3 is TGTGCCAGCAGCCAAAACCTCCAGCTGAATCAGCCCCAGCATTTT. Its translation: CASSQNLQLNQPQHF. This rearrangement joins TRBV3-1 to TRBJ1-5, with no clear D. In germline, CDR1 is LGHDT, CDR2 YNNKEL (reference sequence). The CDR3 is 15 amino acids. Trimming cost V 2 bases and J 4 bases, with 12 bases left between them.

This clonotype was seen ten or more times. The chain combines TRBV20-1 with TRBJ2-5; 11 bases align to TRBD1. V trimming: 6 bases; J trimming: 0 bases; junction bases outside the gene matches: 6. Germline lookup yields CDR1 DFQATT and CDR2 SNEGSKA (reference sequence). This CDR3 region has 15 residues. This CDR3 is CSATRTGGYQETQYF. The CDR3, as DNA: TGCAGTGCCACCAGGACAGGGGGCTACCAAGAGACCCAGTACTTC.

In this sample, this clonotype turned up a few times. The CDR3 is CSVVYSPGETQYF. The CDR3 nucleotides read TGCAGCGTTGTATACAGTCCGGGAGAGACCCAGTACTTC. The V and J genes are TRBV29-1 and TRBJ2-5, with D unresolved. The CDR3 sequence is 13 residues long. Trimming removed 4 bases at V and 4 bases at J, with 13 bases between. Germline CDR1 and CDR2: SQVTM and ANQGSEA.

This clonotype was counted many times. This CDR3 is CASSPPRNQPQHF. DNA of the CDR3: TGTGCCAGTAGTCCCCCCCGTAATCAGCCCCAGCATTTT. The chain carries TRBV19 and TRBJ1-5; D gene ambiguous. The CDR3 has 13 amino acids. V lost 5 bases, J lost 4 bases, and 9 bases lay in between. The V gene's germline CDR1 is LNHDA and CDR2 SQIVND (reference sequence).

The chain carries TRBV29-1 and TRBJ2-3; D gene unclear. V shed 0 bases and J shed 8 bases, with 6 bases lying between them. The CDR3 runs to 11 residues. Germline-derived CDR1 and CDR2 are SQVTM and ANQGSEA. CDR3 protein: CSVEDLRTQYF. CDR3 sequence (DNA): TGCAGCGTTGAAGATCTTCGTACGCAGTATTTT.

This clonotype occurred many times. CDR3 DNA sequence: TGTGCCAGCAGCTATAGCGGGGGGGCCGTCGGGGAGCTGTTTTTT. Its protein product is CASSYSGGAVGELFF. The gene calls are TRBV6-2 or TRBV6-3 and TRBJ2-2, with 11 bases aligning to TRBD2. With V trimmed by 6 bases and J by 7 bases, 7 bases remained unmatched. The CDR3 totals 15 residues. Per germline, CDR1 MNHEY and CDR2 SVGEGT.

This clonotype has ten or more counts. The chain joins TRBV7-9 to TRBJ2-7; 8 bases align to TRBD1. The CDR3 is made up of 15 amino acids. The V gene end was trimmed by 6 bases and the J gene end by 6 bases; junction bases not matched to a gene: 13. The germline gives CDR1 SEHNR, CDR2 FQNEAQ (reference sequence). CDR3 protein: CASRLAGGPSGEQYF. As DNA, the CDR3 is TGTGCCAGCAGATTGGCAGGGGGCCCGTCAGGCGAGCAGTACTTC.

This clonotype was recorded at least ten times. This chain joins TRBV7-2 and TRBJ1-3; D uncertain. The V gene's germline CDR1 is SGHTA and CDR2 FQGNSA. This CDR3 has 14 amino acids. V was pared by 1 base and J by 1 base, with 5 bases between. The CDR3 sequence: CASSLDSSGNTIYF. The CDR3, as DNA: TGTGCCAGCAGCTTAGACAGTTCTGGAAACACCATATATTTT.

This clonotype has at least ten counts. This sequence joins TRBV7-2 and TRBJ2-1; D remains unclear. The V gene lost 1 base and the J gene lost 12 bases, with 10 bases spanning the gap. Germline CDR1 and CDR2: SGHTA and FQGNSA. The CDR3 spans 12 residues. CDR3 DNA: TGTGCCAGCAGCTTAGGGGGAAGGTTGCAGTTCTTC. Translating gives CASSLGGRLQFF.

The chain links TRBV20-1 to TRBJ2-1, with 7 bases lining up with TRBD2. V shed 3 bases, J shed 7 bases, and the junction held 3 bases outside the gene matches. The CDR3 length is 12 residues. Per the germline V gene, CDR1 is DFQATT and CDR2 is SNEGSKA (reference sequence). Written as DNA, the CDR3 is TGCAGTGCTAGTGGACTAGTGAATGAGCAGTTCTTC. Amino acid sequence: CSASGLVNEQFF.

This clonotype was picked up many times. The chain joins TRBV7-8 to TRBJ2-3; either TRBD1 or TRBD2 may supply D (6 bases each). Trimming removed 4 bases at V and 4 bases at J, with 18 bases between. There are 16 residues in the CDR3. Germline-derived CDR1 and CDR2 are SGHVS and FQNEAQ. Written as DNA, the CDR3 is TGTGCCAGCAGCTCGGGGGCGGGGATAGGGGCAGATACGCAGTATTTT. Translating it yields CASSSGAGIGADTQYF.

Details on this clonotype: A read error may be the cause here, since a much bigger clone is one base away. This sequence joins TRBV2 and TRBJ1-1; 8 positions agree with TRBD1. This CDR3 has 13 residues. Germline V gives CDR1 SNHLY, CDR2 FYNNEI. V lost 7 bases and J lost 4; bases outside the gene matches: 5. CDR3 loop: CASMDRVATEAFF. For the CDR3, the DNA is TGTGCCAGCATGGACAGGGTGGCCACTGAAGCTTTCTTT.

This clonotype was recorded at least ten times. This sequence joins TRBV9 and TRBJ2-3, with a weak D call TRBD1 (5 bases). The germline V gene encodes CDR1 SGDLS and CDR2 YYNGEE. Trimming cost V 0 bases and J 2 bases, with 22 bases left between them. CDR3 length: 19 residues. The CDR3 here is CASSVESSGRATITDTQYF. The CDR3 DNA sequence: TGTGCCAGCAGCGTAGAGTCCTCGGGCAGGGCGACCATCACAGATACGCAGTATTTT.

In this sample, this clonotype turned up many times. The chain links TRBV6-1 to TRBJ2-5, with D perhaps matching TRBD1 or TRBD2 (5 bases each). With 1 base removed from V and 2 bases from J, the gap between germline ends came to 11 bases. Germline CDR1 reads MNHNS; CDR2 reads SASEGT. This CDR3 contains 15 residues. CDR3 DNA sequence: TGTGCCAGCAGTGAAGGGACGGGGCCACAAGAGACCCAGTACTTC. Its protein product is CASSEGTGPQETQYF.

This clonotype was counted at least ten times. V gene TRBV12-3 or TRBV12-4 combines with J gene TRBJ1-5, with 10 bases identical to TRBD1. Trimming cost V 5 bases and J 4 bases; bases outside gene matches: 5. This CDR3 comprises 15 residues. CDR3 sequence (DNA): TGTGCCAGCAGTCGCCGGACAGGGGGAAATCAGCCCCAGCATTTT. This encodes CASSRRTGGNQPQHF.

This clonotype was recorded many times. The chain uses TRBV12-3 or TRBV12-4 and TRBJ2-7, with 7 bases lining up with TRBD2. The CDR3 is made up of 14 amino acids. CDR3 loop: CADHERLAFYEQYV. The CDR3 DNA is TGTGCAGATCACGAGCGACTAGCATTCTACGAGCAGTACGTC.

The table lists this clonotype with a few counts. The chain carries TRBV28 and TRBJ2-7; possibly TRBD1 for D (5 bases). The germline V and J ends were trimmed by 3 bases and 1 base, with 16 bases remaining between them. This CDR3 contains 16 residues. Germline V gene sequence: CDR1 MDHEN, CDR2 SYDVKM. CDR3 DNA: TGTGCCAGCAGTTTGTTTGCGGACACGGATTCCTACGAGCAGTACTTC. Protein: CASSLFADTDSYEQYF. The full variable domain, rest sourced from reference TRBV28 and TRBJ2-7, is DVKVTQSSRYLVKRTGEKVFLECVQDMDHENMFWYRQDPGLGLRLIYFSYDVKMKEKGDIPEGYSVSREKKERFSLILESASTNQTSMYLCASSLFADTDSYEQYFGPGTRLTVT.

This clonotype was seen only a few times. The chain couples TRBV3-1 to TRBJ2-3, with 10 bases matching TRBD2. Germline V lookup: CDR1 LGHDT, CDR2 YNNKEL (reference sequence). Trimming cost V 4 bases and J 4 bases; bases outside gene matches: 8. The CDR3 is 16 residues long. For the CDR3, the DNA is TGTGCCAGCAGCCCGCGAGCGGGGGGGGTTCCAGATACGCAGTATTTT. Protein sequence: CASSPRAGGVPDTQYF.

This clonotype has a count of ten or more. This chain joins TRBV5-5 and TRBJ1-6; possible D gene TRBD1, 6 bases. The CDR3 is 15 amino acids. V lost 3 bases to trimming and J lost 4 bases, with 11 bases between them. The germline CDR1 and CDR2 sequences are SGHKS and YYEKEE (reference sequence). CDR3 DNA: TGTGCCAGCAGCTCCGGACAGATTTATAATTCACCCCTCCACTTT. Its protein is CASSSGQIYNSPLHF.